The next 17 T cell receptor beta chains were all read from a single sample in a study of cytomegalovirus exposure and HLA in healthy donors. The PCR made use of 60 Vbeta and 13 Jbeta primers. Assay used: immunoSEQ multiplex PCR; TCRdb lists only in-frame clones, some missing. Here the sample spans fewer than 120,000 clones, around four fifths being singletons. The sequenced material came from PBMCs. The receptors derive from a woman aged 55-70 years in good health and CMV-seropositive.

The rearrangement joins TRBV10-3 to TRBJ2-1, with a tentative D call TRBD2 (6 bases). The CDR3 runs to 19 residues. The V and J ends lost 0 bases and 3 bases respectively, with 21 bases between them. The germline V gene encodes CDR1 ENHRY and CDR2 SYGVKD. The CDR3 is CAISESGAPSGRSYNEQFF. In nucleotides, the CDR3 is TGTGCCATCAGTGAGTCCGGCGCTCCTTCCGGGAGAAGCTACAATGAGCAGTTCTTC.

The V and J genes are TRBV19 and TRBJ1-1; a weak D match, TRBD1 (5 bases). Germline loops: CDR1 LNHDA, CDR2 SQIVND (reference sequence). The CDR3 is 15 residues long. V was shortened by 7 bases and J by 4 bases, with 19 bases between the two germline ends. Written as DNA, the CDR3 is TGTGCCAGTACCCTCCCGTGGGGCAGGGTCACTGAAGCTTTCTTT. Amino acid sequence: CASTLPWGRVTEAFF.

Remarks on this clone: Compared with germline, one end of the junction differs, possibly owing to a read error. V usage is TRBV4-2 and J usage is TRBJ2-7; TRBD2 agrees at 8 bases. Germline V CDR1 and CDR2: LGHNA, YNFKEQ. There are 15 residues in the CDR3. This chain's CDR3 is CAGSPEDSGMREQYF. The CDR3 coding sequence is TGTGCCGGCAGCCCGGAAGATAGCGGGATGCGTGAGCAGTACTTC.

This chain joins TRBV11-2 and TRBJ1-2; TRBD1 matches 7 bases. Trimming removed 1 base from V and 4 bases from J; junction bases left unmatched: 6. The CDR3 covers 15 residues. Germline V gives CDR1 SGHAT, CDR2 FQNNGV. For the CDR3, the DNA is TGTGCCAGCAGCTTAGGGGCAGGGGGATCCTATGGCTACACCTTC. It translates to CASSLGAGGSYGYTF.

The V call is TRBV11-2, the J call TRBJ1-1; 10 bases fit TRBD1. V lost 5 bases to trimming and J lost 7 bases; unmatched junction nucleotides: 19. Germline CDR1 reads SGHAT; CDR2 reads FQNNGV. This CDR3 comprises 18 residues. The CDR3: CASSKARFGTGDWGEAFF. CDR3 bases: TGTGCCAGCAGCAAAGCCCGTTTCGGGACAGGGGATTGGGGTGAAGCTTTCTTT.

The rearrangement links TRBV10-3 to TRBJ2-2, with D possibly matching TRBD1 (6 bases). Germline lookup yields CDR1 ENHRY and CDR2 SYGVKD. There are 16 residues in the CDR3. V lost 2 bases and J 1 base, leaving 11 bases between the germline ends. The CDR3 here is CAISENSRGNTGELFF. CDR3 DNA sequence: TGTGCCATCAGTGAGAATAGCAGGGGGAACACCGGGGAGCTGTTTTTT.

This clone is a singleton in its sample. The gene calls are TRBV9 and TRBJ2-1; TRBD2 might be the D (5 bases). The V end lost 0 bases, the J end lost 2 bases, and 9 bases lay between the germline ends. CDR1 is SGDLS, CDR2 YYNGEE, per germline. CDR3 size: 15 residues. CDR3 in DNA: TGTGCCAGCAGCGTAGTGTCGGGAACCTACAATGAGCAGTTCTTC. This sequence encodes CASSVVSGTYNEQFF.

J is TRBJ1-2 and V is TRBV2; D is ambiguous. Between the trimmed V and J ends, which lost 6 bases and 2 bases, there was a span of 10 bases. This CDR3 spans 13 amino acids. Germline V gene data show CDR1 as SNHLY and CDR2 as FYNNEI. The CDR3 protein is CASSRDSNYGYTF. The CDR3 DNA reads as TGTGCCAGCAGCCGGGATTCCAACTATGGCTACACCTTC.

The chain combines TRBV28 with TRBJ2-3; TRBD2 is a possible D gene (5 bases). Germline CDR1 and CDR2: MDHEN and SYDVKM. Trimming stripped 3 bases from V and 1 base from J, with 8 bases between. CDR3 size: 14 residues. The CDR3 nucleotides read TGTGCCAGCAGTTTTTTTAGCGGCACAGATACGCAGTATTTT. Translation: CASSFFSGTDTQYF.

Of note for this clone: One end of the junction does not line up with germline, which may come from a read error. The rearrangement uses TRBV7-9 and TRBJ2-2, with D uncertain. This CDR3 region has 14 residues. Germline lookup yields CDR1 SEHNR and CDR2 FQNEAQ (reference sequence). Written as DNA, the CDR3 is TGTTCCAGCAGCTCACCCGGGAACACCGGGGAGCTGTTTTTT. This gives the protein CSSSSPGNTGELFF.

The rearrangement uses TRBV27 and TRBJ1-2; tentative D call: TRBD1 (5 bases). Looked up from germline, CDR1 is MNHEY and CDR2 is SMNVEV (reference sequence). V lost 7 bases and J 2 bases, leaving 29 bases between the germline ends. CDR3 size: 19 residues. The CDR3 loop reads CASTLRQGRVGPRNYGYTF. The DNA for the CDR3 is TGTGCCAGCACCCTAAGGCAGGGCAGGGTCGGGCCCCGCAACTATGGCTACACCTTC.

CDR3 nucleotide sequence: TGTGCCAGCTCAAATCCGGGGCAGCCCCAGCATTTT. This codes for CASSNPGQPQHF. This chain connects TRBV18 to TRBJ1-5; unclear D gene. The length of the CDR3 is 12 residues. CDR1 KGHSH and CDR2 LQKENI come from the germline V gene. V was clipped by 5 bases and J by 7 bases, with 9 bases between them.

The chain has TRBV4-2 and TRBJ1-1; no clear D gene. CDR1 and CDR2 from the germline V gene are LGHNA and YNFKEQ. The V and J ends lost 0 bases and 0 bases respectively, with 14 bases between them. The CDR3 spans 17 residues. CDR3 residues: CASSQDIPAGMNTEAFF. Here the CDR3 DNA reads TGTGCCAGCAGCCAAGATATCCCGGCGGGGATGAACACTGAAGCTTTCTTT.

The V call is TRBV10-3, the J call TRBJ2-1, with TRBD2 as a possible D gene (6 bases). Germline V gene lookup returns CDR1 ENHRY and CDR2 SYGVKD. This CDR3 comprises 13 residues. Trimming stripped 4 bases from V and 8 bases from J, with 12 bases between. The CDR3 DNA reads TGTGCCATCAGTGGGGGGGTGGGTCATGAGCAGTTCTTC. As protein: CAISGGVGHEQFF.

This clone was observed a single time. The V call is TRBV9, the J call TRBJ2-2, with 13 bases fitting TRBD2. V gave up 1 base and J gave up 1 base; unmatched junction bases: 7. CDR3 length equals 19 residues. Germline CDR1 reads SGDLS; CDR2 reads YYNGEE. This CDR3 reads CASSVSGTSGTLNTGELFF. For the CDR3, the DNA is TGTGCCAGCAGCGTATCCGGGACTAGCGGGACTCTGAACACCGGGGAGCTGTTTTTT. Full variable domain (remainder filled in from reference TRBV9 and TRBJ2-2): DSGVTQTPKHLITATGQRVTLRCSPRSGDLSVYWYQQSLDQGLQFLIQYYNGEERAKGNILERFSAQQFPDLHSELNLSSLELGDSALYFCASSVSGTSGTLNTGELFFGEGSRLTVL.

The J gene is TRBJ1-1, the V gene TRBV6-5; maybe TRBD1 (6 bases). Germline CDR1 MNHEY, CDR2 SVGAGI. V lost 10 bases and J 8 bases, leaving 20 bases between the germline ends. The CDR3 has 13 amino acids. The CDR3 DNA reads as TGTGCCAACAGCCGAGGACAGAGGGGCGAAGCTTTCTTT. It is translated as CANSRGQRGEAFF.

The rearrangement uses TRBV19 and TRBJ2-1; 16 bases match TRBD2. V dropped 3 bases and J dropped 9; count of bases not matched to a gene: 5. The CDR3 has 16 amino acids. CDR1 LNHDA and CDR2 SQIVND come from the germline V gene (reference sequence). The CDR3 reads CASSIGTSGRASEQFF. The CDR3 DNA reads TGTGCCAGTAGTATTGGGACTAGCGGGAGGGCAAGTGAGCAGTTCTTC.